A few counts support the clone carrying this TCR beta chain. The target antigen is unknown. In the PCR, 60 Vbeta and 13 Jbeta primers were used. The protocol was immunoSEQ multiplex PCR, while the TCRdb copy is restricted to in-frame clones and leaves out a portion. Here the sample spans about 60,000 clones, 80% to 85% being singletons. This sample was taken from a study of cytomegalovirus exposure and HLA in healthy donors. V lost 8 bases, J lost 5 bases, and 17 bases lay in between. The CDR3 is 13 residues long. Germline loops: CDR1 SGHRS, CDR2 YFSETQ. Study findings and constraints: Rarity characterized most TCR sequences, yet some public TCRs appeared in many donors. Presence/absence analysis assumed near-uniform sequencing depth across donors.

The clonotype was recovered from a man aged 25-40 years in good health and CMV-seronegative. The chain joins TRBV5-1 to TRBJ2-7; D is perhaps TRBD1 (6 bases). Sequenced input: PBMCs. The CDR3 bases are TGCGCCAGTCAATTAGGGGGTGGGAACGAGCAGTACTTC. This gives the protein CASQLGGGNEQYF.